These 31 T cell receptor beta chains were all obtained from the same sample, sequenced in a study of cytomegalovirus exposure and HLA in healthy donors. This PCR relied on a set of 60 Vbeta primers and 13 Jbeta primers. Generated by immunoSEQ multiplex PCR, the TCRdb table keeps only in-frame clones and is missing some. The table records roughly 100,000 clones, 70% to 85% of them present only once. The material sequenced was PBMCs. The source of these receptors is a boy between 10 and 17 years old in good health and CMV-seronegative.

Here the CDR3 DNA reads TGTGCCAGCAGTTACGGGCCGGAACGAAACACCATATATTTT. The encoded protein is CASSYGPERNTIYF. The rearrangement uses TRBV6-5 and TRBJ1-3; D uncertain. Deletions cut 2 bases from V and 5 bases from J, with 10 bases between. The V gene's germline CDR1 is MNHEY and CDR2 SVGAGI. CDR3 length: 14 residues.

V gene TRBV19 combines with J gene TRBJ2-5; weak D call: TRBD2 (6 bases). CDR1 and CDR2 (germline): LNHDA, SQIVND (reference sequence). With 6 bases removed from V and 11 bases from J, the gap between germline ends came to 22 bases. This CDR3 comprises 14 residues. Here the CDR3 reads CASSSAAAGMIQYF. CDR3 DNA sequence: TGTGCCAGTAGCTCGGCTGCGGCGGGAATGATTCAGTACTTC.

J is TRBJ2-1 and V is TRBV27; D is possibly TRBD2 (6 bases). V was shortened by 5 bases and J by 9 bases, with 23 bases between the two germline ends. Looked up from germline, CDR1 is MNHEY and CDR2 is SMNVEV (reference sequence). This CDR3 is built from 16 residues. The CDR3, as DNA: TGTGCCAGCAGTCTCTTGCCTAGCGAAATGACGGGTGAGCAGTTCTTC. This codes for CASSLLPSEMTGEQFF.

Only a few counts were recorded for this clone. This chain links TRBV5-1 with TRBJ1-4, with a possible D match to TRBD1 (5 bases). Trimming took 7 bases from V and 8 from J, leaving 18 bases between them. The CDR3 has 14 residues. Per germline, CDR1 SGHRS and CDR2 YFSETQ. In DNA, the CDR3 is TGCGCCAGCCATTCGGACACCACCGGGGAAAAACTGTTTTTT. Its protein is CASHSDTTGEKLFF.

The chain couples TRBV6-4 to TRBJ1-4, with TRBD1 matching 7 bases. The germline V gene encodes CDR1 MRHNA and CDR2 SNTAGT. V was pared by 2 bases and J by 8 bases, with 17 bases of the junction left unmatched. The CDR3 contains 18 residues. CDR3 sequence reads: CASSDLDRAKGYNEKLFF. As DNA, the CDR3 is TGTGCCAGCAGTGACCTAGACAGGGCGAAGGGCTATAACGAAAAACTGTTTTTT.

The gene calls are TRBV15 and TRBJ1-2, with D perhaps matching TRBD1 (5 bases). CDR3 length: 14 amino acids. Trimming took 5 bases from V and 1 from J, leaving 11 bases between them. CDR1 and CDR2 (germline): LNHNV, YYDKDF (reference sequence). The CDR3 sequence is CATSETGRNYGYTF. In DNA, the CDR3 is TGTGCCACCAGCGAAACAGGCCGTAACTATGGCTACACCTTC.

The CDR3 bases are TGTGCCACCAGCATCGACAGAACTCAGCCCCAGCATTTT. Translation gives CATSIDRTQPQHF. This chain links TRBV15 with TRBJ1-5, with a tentative D call TRBD1 (5 bases). CDR3 size: 13 residues. Trimming took off 4 bases at V and 6 bases at J, with 10 bases between the two ends. The germline CDR1 and CDR2 sequences are LNHNV and YYDKDF (reference sequence).

V gene TRBV4-3 combines with J gene TRBJ2-1, with 7 positions matching TRBD2. Germline V gives CDR1 LGHNA, CDR2 YSLEER. This CDR3 has 15 residues. V shed 3 bases and J 0 bases; nucleotides not matched to a gene: 2. CDR3 DNA: TGCGCCAGCAGCCAGTTAGCGGGCTCCTACAATGAGCAGTTCTTC. Translating it yields CASSQLAGSYNEQFF.

The chain uses TRBV5-1 and TRBJ2-7, with TRBD1 identical over 10 bases. The trim removed 4 bases at V and 2 bases at J, leaving 6 bases unmatched. Germline V lookup: CDR1 SGHRS, CDR2 YFSETQ. This CDR3 has 15 residues. CDR3 protein: CASSPRQGAAYEQYF. The CDR3 bases are TGCGCCAGCAGCCCAAGACAGGGGGCGGCCTACGAGCAGTACTTC. The whole variable domain, remainder taken from reference TRBV5-1 and TRBJ2-7, is KAGVTQTPRYLIKTRGQQVTLSCSPISGHRSVSWYQQTPGQGLQFLFEYFSETQRNKGNFPGRFSGRQFSNSRSEMNVSTLELGDSALYLCASSPRQGAAYEQYFGPGTRLTVT.

The chain recombines TRBV28 with TRBJ1-2; 12 nucleotides align to TRBD1. Germline assignment: CDR1 MDHEN and CDR2 SYDVKM. CDR3 length equals 15 residues. Trimming took 6 bases from V and 5 from J; bases not matched to a gene: 7. The CDR3 reads CASRTPGQGAYGYTF. The CDR3 nucleotides read TGTGCCAGCAGGACGCCGGGACAGGGGGCTTATGGCTACACCTTC.

The V and J genes are TRBV29-1 and TRBJ2-5, with TRBD1 matching 8 bases. CDR3 length: 13 residues. The J segment lost 3 bases and the V segment lost 6 bases, leaving 6 bases of the junction unmatched. Germline CDR1 is SQVTM and CDR2 is ANQGSEA. CDR3 DNA: TGCAGCGTCGGGAACAGGGGGAAAGAGACCCAGTACTTC. It yields the protein CSVGNRGKETQYF.

The J gene is TRBJ2-5, the V gene TRBV6-1; maybe TRBD1 (5 bases). This CDR3 has 12 amino acids. Between the trimmed V and J ends, which lost 6 bases and 4 bases, there was a span of 9 bases. Germline V gene data show CDR1 as MNHNS and CDR2 as SASEGT. For the CDR3, the DNA is TGTGCCAGCAGGGCAGGGCTAGAGACCCAGTACTTC. It is translated as CASRAGLETQYF.

This clone was detected only a few times. The chain joins TRBV4-1 to TRBJ2-3; possibly TRBD2 for D (6 bases). CDR1 and CDR2 (germline): MGHRA, YSYEKL. V shed 6 bases and J shed 3 bases, with 10 bases lying between them. This CDR3 has 13 amino acids. Written as DNA, the CDR3 is TGCGCCAGCAGTCCTGGGACTACAGATACGCAGTATTTT. Its protein is CASSPGTTDTQYF.

A word on this clone: The same CDR3 is also encoded by other DNA sequences in this sample. The chain couples TRBV2 to TRBJ2-7; D gene ambiguous. This CDR3 spans 11 amino acids. Trimming pared 6 bases from V and 0 bases from J, leaving 3 bases between. Per the germline V gene, CDR1 is SNHLY and CDR2 is FYNNEI. The CDR3 bases are TGTGCCAGCAGCTACTCCTACGAGCAGTACTTC. The encoded protein is CASSYSYEQYF.

This rearrangement joins TRBV14 to TRBJ2-1, with D maybe TRBD2 (6 bases). The CDR3 is made up of 15 amino acids. CDR1 and CDR2 (germline): SGHDN, FVKESK. Between the trimmed V and J ends, which lost 1 base and 6 bases, there was a span of 13 bases. This chain's CDR3 is CASSQVRGRGNEQFF. As DNA, the CDR3 is TGTGCCAGCAGCCAAGTGCGGGGCCGAGGCAATGAGCAGTTCTTC.

The rearrangement joins TRBV7-3 to TRBJ2-3; 7 positions match TRBD2. The V segment lost 1 base and the J segment 1 base; nucleotides outside the gene matches: 5. Germline V gene sequence: CDR1 SGHTA, CDR2 FQGTGA. The CDR3 length is 16 residues. The CDR3 region has the DNA TGTGCCAGCAGCTTAAGGGGGGACTACCGCACAGATACGCAGTATTTT. Translating gives CASSLRGDYRTDTQYF.

This chain uses TRBV6-4 with TRBJ2-3; tentative D call: TRBD1 (6 bases). Germline-derived CDR1 and CDR2 are MRHNA and SNTAGT. The CDR3 length is 11 residues. V lost 10 bases to trimming and J lost 10 bases, with 15 bases between them. CDR3 loop: CATSQGRAQYF. The CDR3 DNA reads as TGTGCCACCTCGCAGGGGCGGGCGCAGTATTTT.

The chain employs TRBV5-4 and TRBJ2-1, with 10 bases identical to TRBD1. The CDR3 runs 14 residues. Trimming at V came to 4 bases and at J to 8 bases, leaving 6 bases not matched to a gene. CDR1 and CDR2 from the germline V gene are SGHNT and YYREEE (reference sequence). CDR3 region: CASSLGQGNHEQFF. CDR3 bases: TGTGCCAGCAGCCTGGGACAGGGGAATCATGAGCAGTTCTTC.

The rearrangement joins TRBV28 to TRBJ1-3, with D possibly matching TRBD1 (5 bases). Trimming left V 8 bases short and J 0 bases short, with 17 bases between. CDR1 and CDR2 (germline): MDHEN, SYDVKM. The CDR3 is 16 amino acids. The CDR3: CASSRERGNSGNTIYF. For the CDR3, the DNA is TGTGCCAGCTCCCGAGAGCGGGGGAACTCTGGAAACACCATATATTTT.

The V and J genes are TRBV27 and TRBJ2-7; 8 nucleotides line up with TRBD1. J was trimmed by 4 bases and V by 6 bases; bases with no gene match: 8. The CDR3 is made up of 14 amino acids. Germline V lookup: CDR1 MNHEY, CDR2 SMNVEV (reference sequence). The DNA for the CDR3 is TGTGCCAGCAGGGGCGGACAGGGACCTTACGAGCAGTACTTC. It specifies CASRGGQGPYEQYF.

The V call is TRBV6-5, the J call TRBJ1-1; D uncertain. This CDR3 has 14 amino acids. In germline, CDR1 is MNHEY, CDR2 SVGAGI. The ends were cut back, 2 bases at V and 2 bases at J, with 9 bases in the middle. CDR3 sequence (DNA): TGTGCCAGCAGTTACCAGGTCGGAAACACTGAAGCTTTCTTT. Translated, it gives CASSYQVGNTEAFF.

This chain joins TRBV7-9 and TRBJ2-7; D call uncertain. This CDR3 region has 13 residues. V gave up 0 bases and J gave up 4 bases, with 7 bases separating them. The V gene's germline CDR1 is SEHNR and CDR2 FQNEAQ (reference sequence). This CDR3 is CASSLAPQYEQYF. CDR3 sequence (DNA): TGTGCCAGCAGCTTAGCGCCGCAGTACGAGCAGTACTTC.

This chain links TRBV21-1 with TRBJ1-6; TRBD1 was called by the table and not checked on the DNA. TRBV21-1 is assigned pseudogene status. This CDR3 is 15 amino acids long. CDR3 amino acids: CASSPLRRDNSPLHF. As DNA, the CDR3 is TGTGCCAGCAGCCCCCTACGCAGGGATAATTCACCCCTCCACTTT.

This clone was found a few times. The CDR3 DNA reads TGTGCCAGCTCACCCGGACAGGGGGCAGTCGGGGAGCTGTTTTTT. Encoded protein: CASSPGQGAVGELFF. The chain couples TRBV18 to TRBJ2-2; TRBD1 matches 11 bases. CDR1 is KGHSH and CDR2 is LQKENI in the germline V gene. V lost 3 bases, J lost 7 bases, and 4 bases stayed unmatched. The CDR3 length is 15 residues.

The rearrangement uses TRBV5-1 and TRBJ2-7; perhaps TRBD1 as D (5 bases). Trimming shortened V by 0 bases and J by 1 base, and 8 bases separated the two germline ends. Germline V lookup: CDR1 SGHRS, CDR2 YFSETQ. This CDR3 has 14 residues. CDR3 coding DNA: TGCGCCAGCAGCTTGGAGGGGTCATCCTACGAGCAGTACTTC. Its protein is CASSLEGSSYEQYF.

This clone was detected a few times. J is TRBJ2-3 and V is TRBV6-1; 8 nucleotides match TRBD1. V gave up 3 bases and J gave up 6 bases; unmatched junction bases: 11. The CDR3 runs to 16 residues. Germline values: CDR1 MNHNS, CDR2 SASEGT. The CDR3, as DNA: TGTGCCAGCAGTGACGCCGACAGGGGCCCCGTGGATACGCAGTATTTT. This sequence encodes CASSDADRGPVDTQYF.

The count of this clone is one. The J gene is TRBJ1-5, the V gene TRBV19; 9 bases fit TRBD1. Germline V gene lookup returns CDR1 LNHDA and CDR2 SQIVND (reference sequence). V gave up 3 bases and J gave up 0 bases; unmatched junction bases: 12. The CDR3 sequence is 19 residues long. CDR3 sequence reads: CASSITAGQGRYSNQPQHF. The CDR3 nucleotides are TGTGCCAGTAGTATCACTGCGGGACAGGGCCGGTATAGCAATCAGCCCCAGCATTTT.

The rearrangement links TRBV4-1 to TRBJ2-7; D is ambiguous. Trimming stripped 0 bases from V and 4 bases from J, with 7 bases between. There are 13 residues in the CDR3. Germline CDR1 is MGHRA and CDR2 is YSYEKL. The CDR3 sequence: CASSQERWYEQYF. CDR3 in DNA: TGCGCCAGCAGCCAAGAGAGGTGGTACGAGCAGTACTTC.

The chain is built from TRBV5-4 and TRBJ2-5; possibly TRBD2 for D (7 bases). Deletions cut 3 bases from V and 2 bases from J, with 14 bases between. This CDR3 is built from 15 residues. Germline-derived CDR1 and CDR2 are SGHNT and YYREEE (reference sequence). The CDR3 DNA follows: TGTGCCAGCAGCTCGGGGGGCAGGCAACAAGAGACCCAGTACTTC. Amino acid sequence: CASSSGGRQQETQYF.

This chain connects TRBV28 to TRBJ2-7; 9 nucleotides line up with TRBD2. Germline V CDR1 and CDR2: MDHEN, SYDVKM. Trimming removed 6 bases from V and 6 bases from J; junction bases left unmatched: 18. The CDR3 spans 17 residues. CDR3 coding DNA: TGTGCCAGCAGCAAGGGGGGTGTCGGCGGGAGGGCCTTCGAGCAGTACTTC. Translating it yields CASSKGGVGGRAFEQYF.

The CDR3 nucleotides are TGTGCCAGCAGGGACAGGGGTCCCTACGAGCAGTACTTC. It translates to CASRDRGPYEQYF. The chain has TRBV6-5 and TRBJ2-7; 9 nucleotides agree with TRBD1. CDR1 is MNHEY, CDR2 SVGAGI, per germline. V trimming: 6 bases; J trimming: 2 bases; junction bases outside the gene matches: 2. The CDR3 has 13 residues.